A single sample is the source of the 10 T cell receptor beta chains below, sequenced in a study of blood T cell repertoires in COVID-19. Clones were read by immunoSEQ multiplex PCR, and TCRdb kept only the in-frame ones, dropping some. The table shows roughly 150,000 clones, with around 80% occurring only once. Specimen: PBMCs or T cells enriched from blood (not recorded which). The receptors derive from a woman between 18 and 30 years old who had been exposed to COVID-19.

The rearrangement uses TRBV19 and TRBJ2-1, with TRBD2 as a possible D gene (5 bases). This CDR3 region has 13 residues. The germline V gene encodes CDR1 LNHDA and CDR2 SQIVND (reference sequence). V lost 2 bases and J 9 bases, leaving 11 bases between the germline ends. This CDR3 is CASSISSGGEQFF. CDR3 DNA sequence: TGTGCCAGTAGTATATCGTCAGGAGGTGAGCAGTTCTTC.

The chain is built from TRBV2 and TRBJ1-5, with unresolved D. Germline V gene data show CDR1 as SNHLY and CDR2 as FYNNEI. The CDR3 is 14 amino acids. Trimming left V 6 bases short and J 1 base short, with 10 bases between. CDR3 in DNA: TGTGCCAGCAGAAAGGAGTTCAGCAATCAGCCCCAGCATTTT. It yields the protein CASRKEFSNQPQHF.

The V call is TRBV6-5, the J call TRBJ2-7; 11 bases map to TRBD2. V dropped 0 bases and J dropped 3; count of bases not matched to a gene: 1. CDR1 and CDR2 from the germline V gene are MNHEY and SVGAGI. This CDR3 has 15 amino acids. The CDR3, as DNA: TGTGCCAGCAGTTACTCTCTAGCGGGAGGCTACGAGCAGTACTTC. This gives the protein CASSYSLAGGYEQYF.

The V gene is TRBV6-2 or TRBV6-3, the J gene TRBJ2-1; tentative D call: TRBD2 (6 bases). Trimming left V 2 bases short and J 0 bases short, with 20 bases between. Looked up from germline, CDR1 is MNHEY and CDR2 is SVGEGT. The CDR3 is 19 amino acids. CDR3 amino acids: CASSYIPFPGGVSYNEQFF. CDR3 coding DNA: TGTGCCAGCAGTTACATCCCATTCCCTGGCGGGGTCTCCTACAATGAGCAGTTCTTC.

This clone has just a few counts. V usage is TRBV5-6 and J usage is TRBJ2-1, with 10 bases fitting TRBD1. The CDR3 loop spans 15 amino acids. V lost 4 bases, J lost 7 bases, and 8 bases stayed unmatched. Germline CDR1 reads SGHDT; CDR2 reads YYEEEE. The chain's CDR3 is CASSTDRGPRNEQFF. DNA of the CDR3: TGTGCCAGCAGCACCGACAGGGGGCCAAGGAATGAGCAGTTCTTC.

This sequence joins TRBV7-9 and TRBJ2-1; 10 bases line up with TRBD2. This CDR3 region has 13 residues. V lost 5 bases to trimming and J lost 8 bases; unmatched junction nucleotides: 3. Germline values: CDR1 SEHNR, CDR2 FQNEAQ (reference sequence). The CDR3 loop reads CASSILAGYEQFF. The CDR3 DNA reads TGTGCCAGCAGCATACTAGCGGGATATGAGCAGTTCTTC.

The chain recombines TRBV5-4 with TRBJ1-2, with D perhaps matching TRBD1 (6 bases). The CDR3 loop spans 15 amino acids. The V gene's germline CDR1 is SGHNT and CDR2 YYREEE (reference sequence). V gave up 5 bases and J gave up 2 bases, with 16 bases separating them. This chain's CDR3 is CASRKPGGQNYGYTF. In DNA, the CDR3 is TGTGCCAGCAGAAAACCTGGGGGACAAAACTATGGCTACACCTTC.

V gene TRBV28 combines with J gene TRBJ2-3; TRBD2 matches 8 bases. J lost 8 bases, V lost 4 bases, and 5 bases had no gene match. CDR1 is MDHEN, CDR2 SYDVKM, per germline. The CDR3 sequence is 13 residues long. CDR3 nucleotides: TGTGCCAGCAGTTCCTCCCGGGAGGGTACGCAGTATTTT. Its translation: CASSSSREGTQYF. The complete variable domain, with remaining parts taken from reference TRBV28 and TRBJ2-3, reads DVKVTQSSRYLVKRTGEKVFLECVQDMDHENMFWYRQDPGLGLRLIYFSYDVKMKEKGDIPEGYSVSREKKERFSLILESASTNQTSMYLCASSSSREGTQYFGPGTRLTVL.

The V gene is TRBV5-8, the J gene TRBJ2-1; 8 bases align to TRBD2. The germline V gene encodes CDR1 SGHTS and CDR2 YDEGEE. This CDR3 is 16 amino acids long. V gave up 0 bases and J gave up 0 bases; unmatched junction bases: 2. CDR3 coding DNA: TGTGCCAGCAGCTTGGACGGGAGGGCCTCCTACAATGAGCAGTTCTTC. Its protein is CASSLDGRASYNEQFF.

This sequence joins TRBV28 and TRBJ2-7, with D possibly TRBD1 on 6 matching bases. This CDR3 is built from 16 residues. The germline V gene has CDR1 MDHEN and CDR2 SYDVKM. V shed 4 bases and J shed 5 bases, with 21 bases lying between them. CDR3 region: CASSYVVGQGKHEQYF. In nucleotides, the CDR3 is TGTGCCAGCAGTTACGTGGTGGGGCAGGGGAAACACGAGCAGTACTTC.